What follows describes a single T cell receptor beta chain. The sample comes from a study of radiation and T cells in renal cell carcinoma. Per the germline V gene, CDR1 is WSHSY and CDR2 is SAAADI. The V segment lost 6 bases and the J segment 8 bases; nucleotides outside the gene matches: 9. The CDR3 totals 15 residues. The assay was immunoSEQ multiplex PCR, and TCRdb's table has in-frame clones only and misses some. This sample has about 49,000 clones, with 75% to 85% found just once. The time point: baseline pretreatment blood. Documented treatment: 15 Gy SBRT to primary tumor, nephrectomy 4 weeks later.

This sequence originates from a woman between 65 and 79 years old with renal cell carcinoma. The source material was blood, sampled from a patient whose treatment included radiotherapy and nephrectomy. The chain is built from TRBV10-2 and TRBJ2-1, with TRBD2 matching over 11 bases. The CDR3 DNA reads TGCGCCAGCAGGGAACTAGCGGGAGTAAGTGATGAGCAGTTCTTC. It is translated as CASRELAGVSDEQFF.